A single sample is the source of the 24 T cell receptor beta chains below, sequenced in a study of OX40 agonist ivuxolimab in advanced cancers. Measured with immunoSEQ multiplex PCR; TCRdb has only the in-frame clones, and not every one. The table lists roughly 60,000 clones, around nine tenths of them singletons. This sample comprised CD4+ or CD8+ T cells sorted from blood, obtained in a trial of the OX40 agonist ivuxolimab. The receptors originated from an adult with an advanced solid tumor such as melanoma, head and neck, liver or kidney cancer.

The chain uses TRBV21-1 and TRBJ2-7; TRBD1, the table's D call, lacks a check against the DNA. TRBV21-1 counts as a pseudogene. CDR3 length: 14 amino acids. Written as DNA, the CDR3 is TGTGCCAGCAGCAAAGACGCAGGCTCCTACGAGCAGTACTTC. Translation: CASSKDAGSYEQYF.

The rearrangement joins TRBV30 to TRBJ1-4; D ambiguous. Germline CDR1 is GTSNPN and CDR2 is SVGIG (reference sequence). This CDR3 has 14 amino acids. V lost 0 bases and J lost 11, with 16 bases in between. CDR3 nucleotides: TGTGCCTGGAGTGTAGGAGTCGGCGGGGAGAAACTGTTTTTT. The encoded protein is CAWSVGVGGEKLFF.

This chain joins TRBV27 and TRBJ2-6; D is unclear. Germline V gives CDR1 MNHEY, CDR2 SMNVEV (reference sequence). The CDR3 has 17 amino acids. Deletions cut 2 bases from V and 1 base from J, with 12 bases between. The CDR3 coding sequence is TGTGCCAGCAGTTTAAGGGCAGTAGTATCTGGGGCCAACGTCCTGACTTTC. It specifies CASSLRAVVSGANVLTF.

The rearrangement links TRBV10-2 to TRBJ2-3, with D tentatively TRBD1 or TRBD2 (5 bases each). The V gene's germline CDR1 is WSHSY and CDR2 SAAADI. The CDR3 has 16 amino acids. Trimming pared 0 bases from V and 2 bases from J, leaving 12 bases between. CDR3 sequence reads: CASSESRGLLTDTQYF. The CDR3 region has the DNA TGCGCCAGCAGTGAGTCGAGGGGTCTTCTCACAGATACGCAGTATTTT.

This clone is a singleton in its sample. The CDR3 sequence is CSVEDLPNRGSGNTIYF. Here the CDR3 DNA reads TGCAGCGTTGAAGATCTGCCGAACAGGGGCTCTGGAAACACCATATATTTT. The chain is built from TRBV29-1 and TRBJ1-3; 7 bases are shared with TRBD1. Germline CDR1 SQVTM, CDR2 ANQGSEA. CDR3 size: 17 residues. Trimming cost V 0 bases and J 0 bases; bases outside gene matches: 8.

This chain's CDR3 is CASSSNYGYTF. CDR3 nucleotides: TGCGCCAGCAGTTCCAACTATGGCTACACCTTC. The chain couples TRBV5-1 to TRBJ1-2; D ambiguous. CDR3 length equals 11 residues. The ends were cut back, 5 bases at V and 2 bases at J, with 4 bases in the middle. The germline V gene has CDR1 SGHRS and CDR2 YFSETQ.

The CDR3 coding sequence is TGTGCCAGCAAGGCGAGCTCCTATAATTCACCCCTCCACTTT. It encodes CASKASSYNSPLHF. The chain is built from TRBV2 and TRBJ1-6, with D unresolved. Germline V CDR1 and CDR2: SNHLY, FYNNEI. CDR3 length equals 14 residues. V was shortened by 7 bases and J by 0 bases, with 7 bases between the two germline ends.

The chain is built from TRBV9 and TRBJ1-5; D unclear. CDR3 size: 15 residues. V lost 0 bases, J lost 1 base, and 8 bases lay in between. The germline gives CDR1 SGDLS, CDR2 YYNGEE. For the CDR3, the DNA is TGTGCCAGCAGCGTAGGACACTCAAGCAATCAGCCCCAGCATTTT. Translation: CASSVGHSSNQPQHF.

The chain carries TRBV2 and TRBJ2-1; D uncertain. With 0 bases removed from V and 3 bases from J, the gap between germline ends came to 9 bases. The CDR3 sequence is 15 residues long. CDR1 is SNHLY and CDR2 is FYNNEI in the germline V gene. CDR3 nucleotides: TGTGCCAGCAGTGAAGCAGTCTCCCTCTACAATGAGCAGTTCTTC. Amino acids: CASSEAVSLYNEQFF.

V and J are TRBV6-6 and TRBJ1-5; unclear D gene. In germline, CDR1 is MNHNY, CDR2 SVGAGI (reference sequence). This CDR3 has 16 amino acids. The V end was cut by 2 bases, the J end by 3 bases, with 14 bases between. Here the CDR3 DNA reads TGTGCCAGCAGTTACGGCCCACAGAGACCCAATCAGCCCCAGCATTTT. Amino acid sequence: CASSYGPQRPNQPQHF.

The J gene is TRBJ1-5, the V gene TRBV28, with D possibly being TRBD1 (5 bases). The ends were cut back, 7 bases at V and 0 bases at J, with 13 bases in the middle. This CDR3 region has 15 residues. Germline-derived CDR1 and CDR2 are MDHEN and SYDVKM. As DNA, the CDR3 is TGTGCCAGCACCGTAAGGGACTATAGCAATCAGCCCCAGCATTTT. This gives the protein CASTVRDYSNQPQHF.

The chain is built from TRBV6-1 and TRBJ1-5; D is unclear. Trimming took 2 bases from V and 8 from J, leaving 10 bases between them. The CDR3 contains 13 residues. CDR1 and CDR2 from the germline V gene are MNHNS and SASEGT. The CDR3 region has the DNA TGTGCCAGCAGTGAATGGCGGGGTGAGCCCCAGCATTTT. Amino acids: CASSEWRGEPQHF.

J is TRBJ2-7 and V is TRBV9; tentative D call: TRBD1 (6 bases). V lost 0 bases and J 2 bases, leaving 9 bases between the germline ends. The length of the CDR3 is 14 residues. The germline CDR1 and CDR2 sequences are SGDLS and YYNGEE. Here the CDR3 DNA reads TGTGCCAGCAGCGTAGGAGGGGGTGCCTACGAGCAGTACTTC. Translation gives CASSVGGGAYEQYF.

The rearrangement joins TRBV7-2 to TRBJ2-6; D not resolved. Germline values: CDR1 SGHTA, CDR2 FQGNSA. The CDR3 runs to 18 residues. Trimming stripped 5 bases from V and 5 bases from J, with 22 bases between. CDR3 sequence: CASSIRTRRQSRANVLTF. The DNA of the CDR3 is TGTGCCAGCAGCATTAGAACGAGACGACAAAGTCGGGCCAACGTCCTGACTTTC.

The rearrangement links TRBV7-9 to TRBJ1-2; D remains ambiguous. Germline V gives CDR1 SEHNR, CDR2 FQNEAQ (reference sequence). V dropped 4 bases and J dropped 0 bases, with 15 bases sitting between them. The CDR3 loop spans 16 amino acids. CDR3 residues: CASSSIQTDTNYGYTF. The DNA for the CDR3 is TGTGCCAGCAGCTCCATCCAGACGGATACTAACTATGGCTACACCTTC.

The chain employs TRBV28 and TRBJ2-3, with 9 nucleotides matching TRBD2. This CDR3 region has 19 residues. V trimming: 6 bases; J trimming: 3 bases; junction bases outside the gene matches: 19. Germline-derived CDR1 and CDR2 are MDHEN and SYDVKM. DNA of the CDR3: TGTGCCAGCAGACACTCGCTAGCGGGAAGGACCGTAGGGACAGATACGCAGTATTTT. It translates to CASRHSLAGRTVGTDTQYF.

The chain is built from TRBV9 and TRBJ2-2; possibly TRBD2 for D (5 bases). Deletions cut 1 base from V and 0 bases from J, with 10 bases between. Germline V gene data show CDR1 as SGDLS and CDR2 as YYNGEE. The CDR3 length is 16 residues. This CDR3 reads CASSVWRAANTGELFF. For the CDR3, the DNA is TGTGCCAGCAGCGTATGGCGAGCGGCGAACACCGGGGAGCTGTTTTTT.

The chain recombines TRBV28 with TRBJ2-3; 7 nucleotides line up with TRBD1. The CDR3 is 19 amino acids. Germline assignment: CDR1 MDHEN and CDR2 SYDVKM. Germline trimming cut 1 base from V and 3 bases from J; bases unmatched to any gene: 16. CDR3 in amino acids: CASSLSTLDIQGPTDTQYF. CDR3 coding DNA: TGTGCCAGCAGTTTATCCACGTTGGACATACAGGGGCCAACAGATACGCAGTATTTT. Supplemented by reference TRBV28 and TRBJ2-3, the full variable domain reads DVKVTQSSRYLVKRTGEKVFLECVQDMDHENMFWYRQDPGLGLRLIYFSYDVKMKEKGDIPEGYSVSREKKERFSLILESASTNQTSMYLCASSLSTLDIQGPTDTQYFGPGTRLTVL.

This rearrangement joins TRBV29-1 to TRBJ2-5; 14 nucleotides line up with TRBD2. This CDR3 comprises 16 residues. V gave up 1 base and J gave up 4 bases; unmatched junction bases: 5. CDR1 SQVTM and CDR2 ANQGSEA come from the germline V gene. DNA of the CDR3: TGCAGCGTTGAAGGTTCAGGACTAGCGGGAGGAGAGACCCAGTACTTC. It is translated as CSVEGSGLAGGETQYF.

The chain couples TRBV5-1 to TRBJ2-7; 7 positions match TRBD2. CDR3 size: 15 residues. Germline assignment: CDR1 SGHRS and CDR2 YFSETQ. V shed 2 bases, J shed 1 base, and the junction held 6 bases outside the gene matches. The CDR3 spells CASSFRASGSYEQYF. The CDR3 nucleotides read TGCGCCAGCAGCTTCCGAGCTAGCGGTTCCTACGAGCAGTACTTC.

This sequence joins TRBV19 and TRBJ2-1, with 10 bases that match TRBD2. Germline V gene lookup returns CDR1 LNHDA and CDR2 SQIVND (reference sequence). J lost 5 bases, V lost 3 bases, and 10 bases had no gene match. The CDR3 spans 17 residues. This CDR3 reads CASSIARLAGVDNEQFF. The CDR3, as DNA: TGTGCCAGTAGTATCGCACGGCTAGCGGGAGTAGACAATGAGCAGTTCTTC.

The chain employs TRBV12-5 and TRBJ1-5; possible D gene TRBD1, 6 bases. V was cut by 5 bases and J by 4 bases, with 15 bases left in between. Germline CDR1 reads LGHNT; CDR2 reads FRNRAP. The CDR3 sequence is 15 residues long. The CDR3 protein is CASGPHGQQNQPQHF. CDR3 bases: TGTGCTAGTGGTCCTCACGGACAGCAAAATCAGCCCCAGCATTTT.

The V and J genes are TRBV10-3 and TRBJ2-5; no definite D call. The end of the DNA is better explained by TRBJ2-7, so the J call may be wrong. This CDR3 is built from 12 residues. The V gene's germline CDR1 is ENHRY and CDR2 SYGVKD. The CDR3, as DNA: TGTGCCATAGGTGGGCCCTCTTACGAGCAGTACTTC. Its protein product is CAIGGPSYEQYF.

The DNA of the CDR3 is TGCGCCAGCAGCTTGGCCTTTGATACGCAGTATTTT. Translated: CASSLAFDTQYF. This rearrangement joins TRBV5-1 to TRBJ2-3; D gene ambiguous. Trimming removed 0 bases from V and 6 bases from J, with 5 bases in between. The CDR3 extends over 12 amino acids. Germline CDR1 SGHRS, CDR2 YFSETQ.